This T cell receptor (beta chain) emerged from a study of T cell repertoires in cytomegalovirus infection. In the study overall: Signatures in public TCR beta sequences pointed to both CMV infection and matching HLA type. Study-wide findings and caveats: Cumulative frequency of public TCR beta families picked out carriers of CMV plus the relevant HLA. The study found HLA-C-restricted CMV-specific TCR beta clonotypes dominating the ex vivo response.

In regard to this clonotype: Its antigen remains unidentified.

The CDR3 totals 14 residues. Trimming shortened V by 0 bases and J by 0 bases, and 5 bases separated the two germline ends. The germline gives CDR1 LNHNV, CDR2 YYDKDF (reference sequence). TCRdb re-called the reads with MiXCR, one entry per CDR3 protein. The table lists roughly 860,000 distinct CDR3 sequences, roughly 33% of them singletons. This specimen was cultured CD8+ T cells from PBMCs, taken from culture after CMV antigen stimulation. This clonotype originated in a human donor in good health (CMV status not recorded). Some clones in this sample may be carry-over from other donors' samples. V usage is TRBV15 and J usage is TRBJ1-1; D might be TRBD1 (5 bases). The CDR3 spells CATSREGVNTEAFF. The DNA of the CDR3 is TGTGCCACCAGCAGAGAAGGGGTGAACACTGAAGCTTTCTTT.